The T cell receptor (beta chain) described here comes from a study of blood T cell dynamics during melanoma immunotherapy. Assay: immunoSEQ multiplex PCR; the TCRdb copy retains only in-frame clones and omits some. The data contain more than 9,000 clones, 87% of them seen just once; the ten biggest clones take up roughly 6.9%. Described time point: week 3, after first cycle of checkpoint inhibitor. Patients had no prior systemic cancer treatment, immunosuppressants or other active cancers. V gave up 4 bases and J gave up 7 bases, with 14 bases separating them. The V gene's germline CDR1 is MNHEY and CDR2 SVGAGI. This CDR3 has 13 residues.

Sample: blood, taken from a patient treated with checkpoint blockade. The source is a human donor with melanoma. This sequence joins TRBV6-5 and TRBJ2-7, with a possible D match to TRBD2 (6 bases). The CDR3 loop is CASSSHPGAEQYF. Here the CDR3 DNA reads TGTGCCAGCAGTTCTCATCCGGGAGCAGAGCAGTACTTC.